Shown below are 30 T cell receptor beta chains from a single sample sequenced in a study of beta chain features in type 1 diabetes. Study-wide findings and caveats: Significant though moderate, a shortening of TCRB CDR3s appeared in all four CD4+ subsets of Type 1 diabetes patients.

Their antigen targets remain unknown. Sequenced material consisted of expressed TCRB transcripts (all of the isolated RNA was reverse transcribed). The method was immunoSEQ multiplex PCR; TCRdb's version includes in-frame clones alone and lacks a portion of them. The data show about 120,000 clones, about 15% seen once. The sequenced material came from central memory CD4+ T cells from blood. These receptor sequences come from a man aged 30 to 45 with type 1 diabetes.

In its sample, this clone was seen a few times. This chain links TRBV15 with TRBJ1-2; D gene uncertain. V lost 0 bases to trimming and J lost 4 bases, with 6 bases between them. The CDR3 covers 13 residues. Germline assignment: CDR1 LNHNV and CDR2 YYDKDF (reference sequence). CDR3 protein: CATSRDISYGYTF. CDR3 bases: TGTGCCACCAGCAGAGATATAAGCTATGGCTACACCTTC.

This clone was counted only a few times. The CDR3: CSVGLQGTEAFF. The DNA of the CDR3 is TGCAGCGTTGGGTTACAAGGGACTGAAGCTTTCTTT. The rearrangement uses TRBV29-1 and TRBJ1-1; D gene ambiguous. The CDR3 extends over 12 amino acids. The germline V gene has CDR1 SQVTM and CDR2 ANQGSEA. The V end lost 4 bases, the J end lost 5 bases, and 11 bases lay between the germline ends.

The chain couples TRBV4-2 to TRBJ2-3; 9 bases line up with TRBD1. Germline loops: CDR1 LGHNA, CDR2 YNFKEQ. With 2 bases clipped from V and 7 bases from J, the junction kept 7 bases outside the gene matches. The CDR3 has 15 residues. This CDR3 is CASSQTDRGEYTQYF. In DNA form, the CDR3 reads TGTGCCAGCAGCCAAACAGACAGGGGGGAGTATACGCAGTATTTT.

J is TRBJ2-1 and V is TRBV19, with 13 nucleotides matching TRBD2. The CDR3 sequence is 17 residues long. The V gene end was trimmed by 3 bases and the J gene end by 7 bases; junction bases not matched to a gene: 9. From germline, CDR1 is LNHDA and CDR2 SQIVND (reference sequence). CDR3 in amino acids: CASSIWTGTSGENEQFF. The CDR3 nucleotides are TGTGCCAGTAGTATTTGGACAGGGACTAGCGGGGAGAATGAGCAGTTCTTC.

The V gene is TRBV28, the J gene TRBJ2-4; 9 bases are shared with TRBD2. Germline assignment: CDR1 MDHEN and CDR2 SYDVKM. V gave up 6 bases and J gave up 4 bases; unmatched junction bases: 10. This CDR3 has 16 residues. The CDR3 DNA is TGTGCCAGCAGCTTAAGAGGGCTAGCGGGGAAAAACATTCAGTACTTC. Translation: CASSLRGLAGKNIQYF.

This sequence joins TRBV4-3 and TRBJ2-7; D gene unclear. Germline values: CDR1 LGHNA, CDR2 YSLEER. V lost 0 bases, J lost 2 bases, and 11 bases lay in between. This CDR3 has 15 amino acids. The CDR3 is CASSQEAHQAYEQYF. CDR3 sequence (DNA): TGCGCCAGCAGCCAAGAAGCCCATCAGGCCTACGAGCAGTACTTC.

Comments on this clone: This may arise from a read error, as a much more abundant clone is one base away. V usage is TRBV29-1 and J usage is TRBJ2-7, with 10 bases fitting TRBD1. Germline V gene lookup returns CDR1 SQVTM and CDR2 ANQGSEA. The CDR3 is 12 residues long. V dropped 7 bases and J dropped 4; count of bases not matched to a gene: 4. This chain's CDR3 is CSGRDRGYEQYF. The CDR3 nucleotides are TGCAGCGGCCGGGACAGGGGATACGAGCAGTACTTC.

The gene calls are TRBV30 and TRBJ2-7; the D call may be TRBD1 or TRBD2 (5 bases each). V was pared by 0 bases and J by 6 bases, with 9 bases between. Germline V gene sequence: CDR1 GTSNPN, CDR2 SVGIG (reference sequence). The CDR3 extends over 12 amino acids. In DNA form, the CDR3 reads TGTGCCTGGAGTGTTTCAGGGAGCGAGCAGTACTTC. Its protein is CAWSVSGSEQYF.

This clone was observed a few times. The chain joins TRBV7-2 to TRBJ2-7; the D gene is possibly TRBD1 (6 bases). CDR3 size: 14 residues. Looked up from germline, CDR1 is SGHTA and CDR2 is FQGNSA. V dropped 3 bases and J dropped 2 bases, with 11 bases sitting between them. The DNA for the CDR3 is TGTGCCAGCAGCTTGGGGGCGCTTGCCTACGAGCAGTACTTC. Protein sequence: CASSLGALAYEQYF.

This chain connects TRBV7-2 to TRBJ2-3, with a weak D call TRBD2 (6 bases). This CDR3 has 17 residues. The V gene lost 5 bases and the J gene lost 5 bases, with 23 bases spanning the gap. Germline V gene data show CDR1 as SGHTA and CDR2 as FQGNSA. The CDR3 nucleotides are TGTGCCAGCAGCCGATCATTCTCTCGGACGGGGGTAGATACGCAGTATTTT. Amino acids: CASSRSFSRTGVDTQYF. Using reference TRBV7-2 and TRBJ2-3 for the parts outside the CDR3, the full variable domain is GAGVSQSPSNKVTEKGKDVELRCDPISGHTALYWYRQSLGQGLEFLIYFQGNSAPDKSGLPSDRFSAERTGGSVSTLTIQRTQQEDSAVYLCASSRSFSRTGVDTQYFGPGTRLTVL.

The CDR3 is CASSPTGGALGETQYF. The CDR3 DNA is TGTGCCAGCTCACCGACAGGGGGCGCGCTTGGAGAGACCCAGTACTTC. The rearrangement uses TRBV18 and TRBJ2-5; 10 nucleotides match TRBD1. The CDR3 runs 16 residues. Trimming removed 3 bases from V and 4 bases from J; junction bases left unmatched: 8. The germline V gene has CDR1 KGHSH and CDR2 LQKENI.

In this sample, this clone turned up a few times. The chain carries TRBV7-2 and TRBJ2-1; no clear D. This CDR3 comprises 17 residues. Deletions cut 5 bases from V and 4 bases from J, with 21 bases between. Germline V lookup: CDR1 SGHTA, CDR2 FQGNSA. The CDR3 spells CASSPIALRVPYNEQFF. The CDR3 DNA sequence: TGTGCCAGCAGCCCCATCGCCTTAAGGGTACCTTACAATGAGCAGTTCTTC.

CDR3 nucleotide sequence: TGTGCCAGCAGCTTAGTGAACAGAGACAATGAGCAGTTCTTC. Protein sequence: CASSLVNRDNEQFF. V usage is TRBV7-3 and J usage is TRBJ2-1; D gene unclear. CDR1 and CDR2 (germline): SGHTA, FQGTGA. The V and J ends lost 2 bases and 5 bases respectively, with 10 bases between them. The CDR3 consists of 14 residues.

Many counts were recorded for this clone. This sequence joins TRBV25-1 and TRBJ2-3; 7 bases line up with TRBD1. Germline assignment: CDR1 MGHDK and CDR2 SYGVNS. The CDR3 is 14 residues long. With 6 bases clipped from V and 4 bases from J, the junction kept 7 bases outside the gene matches. Here the CDR3 DNA reads TGTGCCAGCAGAGACGACAGGGCATCAGATACGCAGTATTTT. Translated, it gives CASRDDRASDTQYF.

The genes are TRBV30 and TRBJ2-7; D perhaps matches TRBD1 (5 bases). CDR3 length equals 12 residues. V was cut by 0 bases and J by 4 bases, with 7 bases left in between. Germline V lookup: CDR1 GTSNPN, CDR2 SVGIG (reference sequence). The CDR3 is CAWSVRGYEQYF. The CDR3 nucleotides are TGTGCCTGGAGTGTAAGGGGATACGAGCAGTACTTC.

This clone was picked up a small number of times. Other DNA sequences from this sample encode an identical CDR3 as well. The chain recombines TRBV9 with TRBJ1-2; D is unclear. The CDR3 contains 14 residues. Trimming removed 0 bases from V and 1 base from J, with 7 bases in between. The germline gives CDR1 SGDLS, CDR2 YYNGEE. The CDR3 sequence is CASSVGTGNYGYTF. The CDR3 nucleotides are TGTGCCAGCAGCGTAGGGACGGGTAACTATGGCTACACCTTC.

The chain has TRBV28 and TRBJ1-2; D may be TRBD1 (5 bases). Trimming left V 4 bases short and J 2 bases short, with 5 bases between. The V gene's germline CDR1 is MDHEN and CDR2 SYDVKM. CDR3 length equals 12 residues. CDR3 bases: TGTGCCAGCAGTTCAGGGAACTATGGCTACACCTTC. Protein sequence: CASSSGNYGYTF.

The chain has TRBV4-3 and TRBJ1-6, with a possible D match to TRBD1 (6 bases). The V end was cut by 0 bases, the J end by 0 bases, with 9 bases between. The CDR3 covers 17 residues. Germline V gene sequence: CDR1 LGHNA, CDR2 YSLEER. CDR3 bases: TGCGCCAGCAGCCAAGAAACAGGGAGCTCCTATAATTCACCCCTCCACTTT. Its translation is CASSQETGSSYNSPLHF.

The chain has TRBV28 and TRBJ2-7; 8 bases map to TRBD1. Germline trimming cut 6 bases from V and 0 bases from J; bases unmatched to any gene: 7. This CDR3 comprises 15 residues. The V gene's germline CDR1 is MDHEN and CDR2 SYDVKM. The CDR3 here is CASSRQGIPSYEQYF. The CDR3 DNA reads as TGTGCCAGCAGCCGACAGGGGATCCCCTCCTACGAGCAGTACTTC.

V and J are TRBV7-2 and TRBJ1-3; 7 bases align to TRBD1. The CDR3 spans 15 residues. Germline V lookup: CDR1 SGHTA, CDR2 FQGNSA. Trimming cost V 0 bases and J 7 bases; bases outside gene matches: 6. The CDR3 sequence: CASSLAPGQWNTIYF. The CDR3, as DNA: TGTGCCAGCAGCTTAGCCCCGGGACAGTGGAACACCATATATTTT.

This sequence joins TRBV15 and TRBJ2-3; 10 bases line up with TRBD2. CDR3 length equals 14 residues. CDR1 and CDR2 (germline): LNHNV, YYDKDF (reference sequence). Trimming at V came to 6 bases and at J to 6 bases, leaving 6 bases not matched to a gene. The CDR3 DNA is TGTGCCACCAGGGCTAGCGGGGGTGGGGATACGCAGTATTTT. It translates to CATRASGGGDTQYF.

J is TRBJ1-2 and V is TRBV6-5, with 10 bases identical to TRBD1. The CDR3 has 15 residues. Trimming at V came to 5 bases and at J to 4 bases, leaving 7 bases not matched to a gene. Germline CDR1 reads MNHEY; CDR2 reads SVGAGI. CDR3 residues: CASSPGTGVGYGYTF. CDR3 coding DNA: TGTGCCAGCAGTCCGGGGACAGGGGTAGGCTATGGCTACACCTTC.

This clone was observed many times. Other DNA variants within this sample encode the same CDR3. This rearrangement joins TRBV9 to TRBJ2-5; weak D call: TRBD2 (5 bases). Trimming took 0 bases from V and 3 from J, leaving 9 bases between them. CDR1 is SGDLS, CDR2 YYNGEE, per germline. The CDR3 runs 14 residues. Written as DNA, the CDR3 is TGTGCCAGCAGCGTAGGGGCCGGGGAAGAGACCCAGTACTTC. Translating it yields CASSVGAGEETQYF.

This clone was observed a few times. The chain uses TRBV7-2 and TRBJ2-2; unclear D gene. The germline gives CDR1 SGHTA, CDR2 FQGNSA. The V gene lost 3 bases and the J gene lost 6 bases, with 5 bases spanning the gap. This CDR3 region has 12 residues. This chain's CDR3 is CASSFRPGELFF. The CDR3 DNA reads as TGTGCCAGCAGCTTTCGCCCCGGGGAGCTGTTTTTT.

This clone has just a few counts. The chain combines TRBV7-6 with TRBJ2-7; possibly TRBD2 for D (6 bases). V was shortened by 5 bases and J by 6 bases, with 11 bases between the two germline ends. The length of the CDR3 is 12 residues. Germline V gene lookup returns CDR1 SGHVS and CDR2 FNYEAQ. The DNA of the CDR3 is TGTGCCAGCAGCCGCTCGCGGGGCGAGCAGTACTTC. It yields the protein CASSRSRGEQYF.

The chain is built from TRBV30 and TRBJ1-6; tentatively, D is TRBD1 (5 bases). V lost 5 bases to trimming and J lost 8 bases, with 13 bases between them. Germline-derived CDR1 and CDR2 are GTSNPN and SVGIG (reference sequence). This CDR3 has 13 residues. In DNA form, the CDR3 reads TGTGCCTGGGGACCCCTGGGGGATTCACCCCTCCACTTT. Residues: CAWGPLGDSPLHF.

This clone was recorded a few times. The chain employs TRBV11-2 and TRBJ1-6; D gene uncertain. CDR3 length: 15 amino acids. Trimming removed 5 bases at V and 0 bases at J, with 8 bases between. Germline-derived CDR1 and CDR2 are SGHAT and FQNNGV. CDR3 loop: CASSETGSYNSPLHF. Written as DNA, the CDR3 is TGTGCCAGCAGCGAAACCGGCTCCTATAATTCACCCCTCCACTTT.

The table lists this clone with a few counts. The rearrangement links TRBV5-1 to TRBJ1-4; TRBD1 aligns across 9 bases. Per the germline V gene, CDR1 is SGHRS and CDR2 is YFSETQ. With 4 bases clipped from V and 6 bases from J, the junction kept 4 bases outside the gene matches. This CDR3 contains 14 residues. This CDR3 reads CASSKDRGDEKLFF. CDR3 bases: TGCGCCAGCAGCAAGGACAGGGGAGATGAAAAACTGTTTTTT.

CDR3 sequence reads: CAWSARTVRETQYF. The CDR3 DNA reads as TGTGCCTGGAGTGCAAGGACAGTCCGGGAGACCCAGTACTTC. The rearrangement uses TRBV30 and TRBJ2-5; tentative D call: TRBD1 (6 bases). Trimming left V 1 base short and J 5 bases short, with 14 bases between. Germline CDR1 is GTSNPN and CDR2 is SVGIG (reference sequence). This CDR3 is 14 amino acids long.

This clone was detected a few times. The chain employs TRBV9 and TRBJ2-2, with TRBD2 matching over 8 bases. V trimming: 0 bases; J trimming: 3 bases; junction bases outside the gene matches: 1. CDR1 is SGDLS, CDR2 YYNGEE, per germline. The CDR3 spans 15 residues. CDR3 amino acids: CASSVGLAYTGELFF. The CDR3, as DNA: TGTGCCAGCAGCGTAGGACTAGCGTACACCGGGGAGCTGTTTTTT.